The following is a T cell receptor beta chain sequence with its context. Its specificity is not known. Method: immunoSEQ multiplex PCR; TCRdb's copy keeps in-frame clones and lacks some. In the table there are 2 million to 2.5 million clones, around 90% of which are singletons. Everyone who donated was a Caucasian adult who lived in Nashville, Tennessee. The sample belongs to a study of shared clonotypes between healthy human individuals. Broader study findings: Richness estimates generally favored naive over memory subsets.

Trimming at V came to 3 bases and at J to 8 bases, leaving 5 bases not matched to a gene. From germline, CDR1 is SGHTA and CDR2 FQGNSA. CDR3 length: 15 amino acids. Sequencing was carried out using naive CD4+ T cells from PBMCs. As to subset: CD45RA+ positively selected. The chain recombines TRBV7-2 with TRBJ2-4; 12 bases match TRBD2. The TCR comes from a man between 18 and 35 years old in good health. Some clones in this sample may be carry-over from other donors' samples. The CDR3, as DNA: TGTGCCAGCAGCTTCGGACTAGCGGGATTATACATTCAGTACTTC. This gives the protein CASSFGLAGLYIQYF.